This T cell receptor (beta chain) was identified during a study of regulatory T cells in long-lasting Graves disease. Arm-PCR with iRepertoire HTBI primers amplified the CDR3 regions for these TCR beta libraries. Each CDR3 protein gets one entry after TCRdb re-called the multiplex PCR reads with MiXCR. The sample carries roughly 560,000 distinct CDR3 sequences, about 16% recorded once. This clonotype was seen repeatedly, ten times or more. Described time point: newly diagnosed GD, antithyroid drugs for less than 3 months. Researchers made the TCR library from RNA that was extracted from PBMCs. Germline values: CDR1 SGDLS, CDR2 YYNGEE. V was pared by 0 bases and J by 5 bases, with 11 bases between. The CDR3 consists of 15 residues. This sample also appeared in a second study, on T cells in Graves' hyperthyroidism and ophthalmopathy. From that report: Researchers defined stable Graves' hyperthyroidism as no ophthalmopathy progression within 18 months.

Here the sequenced sample was peripheral blood mononuclear cells (PBMCs), taken at new diagnosis, from a patient treated with antithyroid drugs. The source is a woman aged 35-65 years with Graves disease. The chain is built from TRBV9 and TRBJ2-2, with a possible D match to TRBD2 (6 bases). This chain's CDR3 is CASSVGGAGTGELFF. In DNA form, the CDR3 reads TGTGCCAGCAGCGTAGGAGGGGCGGGGACCGGGGAGCTGTTTTTT.